The sequence of this T cell receptor beta chain was determined in a study of shared clonotypes between healthy human individuals. Generated by immunoSEQ multiplex PCR, the TCRdb table keeps only in-frame clones and is missing some. The sample records about 2.3 million clones, 80% to 95% being singletons. Remarks on this clone: The target antigen is unknown.

V dropped 1 base and J dropped 5 bases, with 15 bases sitting between them. This CDR3 spans 16 amino acids. CDR1 and CDR2 from the germline V gene are SGHNT and YENEEA. Notes on the study in general: Generation of non-shared clonotypes was less probable than generation of clonotypes shared by all four donors.

Input material: naive CD4+ T cells from PBMCs. Subset given: CD45RA+ positively selected. The rearrangement uses TRBV11-3 and TRBJ2-1; D possibly corresponds to TRBD2 (6 bases). The TCR sequence derives from a man younger than 30 in good health. Some clones in this sample may be carry-over from other donors' samples. CDR3 loop: CASSLGLAGRNNEQFF. CDR3 sequence (DNA): TGTGCCAGCAGCTTAGGCTTGGCGGGGAGAAACAATGAGCAGTTCTTC.